This paragraph covers one T cell receptor (beta chain) sequence. Per the authors' pipeline: Amplification of reference gene primers was used by the study to estimate nucleated cell counts. Sequencing used immunoSEQ multiplex PCR; TCRdb keeps in-frame clones, though not all of them. D and trimming were read from the DNA, whereas the V and J calls and clone size are those reported in that table. The data show over 15,000 clones, over 75% seen once. This entry comes from a study of blood T cell repertoires in COVID-19. Background on the study: From T cells, B-cell-depleted T cells, or PBMCs came the material, which was cDNA or gDNA.

The sequencing input was peripheral blood. The source is a man older than 75 with acute or convalescent COVID-19.

CDR3 bases: TGTGCCAGCGGCGACTACTCTGGAAACACCATATATTTT. It yields the protein CASGDYSGNTIYF. The J gene is TRBJ1-3, the V gene TRBV19; the D is unclear. The length of the CDR3 is 13 residues. The germline gives CDR1 LNHDA, CDR2 SQIVND (reference sequence). V was shortened by 9 bases and J by 0 bases, with 9 bases between the two germline ends.